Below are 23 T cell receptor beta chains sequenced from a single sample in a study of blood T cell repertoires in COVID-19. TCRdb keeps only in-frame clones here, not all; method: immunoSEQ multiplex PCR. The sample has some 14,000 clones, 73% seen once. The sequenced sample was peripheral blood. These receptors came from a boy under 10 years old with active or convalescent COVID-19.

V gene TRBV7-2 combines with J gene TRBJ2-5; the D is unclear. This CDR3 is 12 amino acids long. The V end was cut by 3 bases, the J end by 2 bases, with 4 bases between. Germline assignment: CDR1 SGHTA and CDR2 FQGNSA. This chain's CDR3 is CASSFYQETQYF. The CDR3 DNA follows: TGTGCCAGCAGCTTTTATCAAGAGACCCAGTACTTC.

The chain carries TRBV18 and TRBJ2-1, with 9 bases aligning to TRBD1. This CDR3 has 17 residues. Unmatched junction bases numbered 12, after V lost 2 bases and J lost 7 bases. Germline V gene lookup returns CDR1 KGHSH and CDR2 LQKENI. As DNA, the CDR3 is TGTGCCAGCTCACCAATACAGGGGGCTAGCGGCCTGAATGAGCAGTTCTTC. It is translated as CASSPIQGASGLNEQFF.

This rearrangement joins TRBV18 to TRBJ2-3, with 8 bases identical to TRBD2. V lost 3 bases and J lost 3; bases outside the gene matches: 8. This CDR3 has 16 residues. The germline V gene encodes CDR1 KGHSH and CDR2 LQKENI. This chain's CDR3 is CASSPTGLGGTDTQYF. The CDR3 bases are TGTGCCAGCTCACCGACGGGACTAGGGGGGACAGATACGCAGTATTTT.

DNA for the CDR3: TGTGCCAGCAGCGCCTACAGGGGGACAATCACAGATACGCAGTATTTT. Its protein product is CASSAYRGTITDTQYF. This sequence joins TRBV7-2 and TRBJ2-3; TRBD1 matches 8 bases. Germline lookup yields CDR1 SGHTA and CDR2 FQGNSA. CDR3 size: 16 residues. V shed 5 bases, J shed 2 bases, and the junction held 9 bases outside the gene matches.

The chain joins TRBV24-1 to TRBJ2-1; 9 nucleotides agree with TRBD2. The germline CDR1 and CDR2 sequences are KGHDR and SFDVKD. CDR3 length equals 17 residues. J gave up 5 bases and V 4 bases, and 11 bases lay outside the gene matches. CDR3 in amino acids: CATSERRLAANNNEQFF. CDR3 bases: TGTGCCACCAGTGAACGCAGACTAGCGGCGAACAACAATGAGCAGTTCTTC.

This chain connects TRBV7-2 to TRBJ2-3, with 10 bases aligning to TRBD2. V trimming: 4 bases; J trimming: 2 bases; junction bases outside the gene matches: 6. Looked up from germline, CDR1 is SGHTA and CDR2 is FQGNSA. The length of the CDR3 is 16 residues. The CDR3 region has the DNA TGTGCCAGCAGCTCCATCGGGACTAGCGACACAGATACGCAGTATTTT. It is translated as CASSSIGTSDTDTQYF.

The DNA for the CDR3 is TGTGCCAGCAAGAGGACTAGTTCCTACGAGCAGTACTTC. It codes for CASKRTSSYEQYF. This chain connects TRBV6-5 to TRBJ2-7, with 7 bases matching TRBD2. Unmatched junction bases numbered 4, after V lost 7 bases and J lost 1 base. This CDR3 has 13 residues. Germline CDR1 reads MNHEY; CDR2 reads SVGAGI.

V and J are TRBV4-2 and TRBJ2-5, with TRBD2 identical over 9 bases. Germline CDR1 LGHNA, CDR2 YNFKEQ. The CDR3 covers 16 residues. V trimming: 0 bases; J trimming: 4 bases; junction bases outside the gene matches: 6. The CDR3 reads CASSQEARGGLETQYF. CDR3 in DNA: TGTGCCAGCAGCCAAGAGGCGCGGGGGGGCCTAGAGACCCAGTACTTC.

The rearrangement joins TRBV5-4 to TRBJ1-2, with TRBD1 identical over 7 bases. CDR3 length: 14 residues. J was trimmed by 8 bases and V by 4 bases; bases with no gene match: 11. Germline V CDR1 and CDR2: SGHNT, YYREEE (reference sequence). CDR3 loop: CASSPGRGKGGYTF. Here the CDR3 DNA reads TGTGCCAGCAGCCCCGGCAGGGGGAAGGGCGGCTACACCTTC.

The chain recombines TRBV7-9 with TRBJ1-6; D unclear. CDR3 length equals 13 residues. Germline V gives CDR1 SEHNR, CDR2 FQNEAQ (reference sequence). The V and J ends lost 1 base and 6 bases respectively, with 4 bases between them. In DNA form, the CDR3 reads TGTGCCAGCAGCTTAGACAGTAATTCACCCCTCCACTTT. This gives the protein CASSLDSNSPLHF.

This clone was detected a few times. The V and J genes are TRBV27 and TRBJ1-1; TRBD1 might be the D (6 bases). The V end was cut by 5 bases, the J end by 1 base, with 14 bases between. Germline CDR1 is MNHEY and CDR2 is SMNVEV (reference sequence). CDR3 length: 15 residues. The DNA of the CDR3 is TGTGCCAGCAGTCTCCAACAGGGAAGGAACACTGAAGCTTTCTTT. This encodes CASSLQQGRNTEAFF.

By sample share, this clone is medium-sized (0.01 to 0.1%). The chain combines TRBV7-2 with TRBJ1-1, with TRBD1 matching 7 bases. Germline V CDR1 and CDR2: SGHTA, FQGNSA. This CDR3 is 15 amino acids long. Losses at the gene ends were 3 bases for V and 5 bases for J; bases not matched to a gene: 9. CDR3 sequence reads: CASSFPGQARTEAFF. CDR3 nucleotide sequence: TGTGCCAGCAGCTTCCCCGGACAGGCCAGAACTGAAGCTTTCTTT.

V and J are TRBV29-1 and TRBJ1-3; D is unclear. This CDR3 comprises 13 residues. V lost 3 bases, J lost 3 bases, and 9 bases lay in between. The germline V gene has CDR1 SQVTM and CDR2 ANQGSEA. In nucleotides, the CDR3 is TGCAGCGTTGATCCGCGGGGTGGAAACACCATATATTTT. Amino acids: CSVDPRGGNTIYF.

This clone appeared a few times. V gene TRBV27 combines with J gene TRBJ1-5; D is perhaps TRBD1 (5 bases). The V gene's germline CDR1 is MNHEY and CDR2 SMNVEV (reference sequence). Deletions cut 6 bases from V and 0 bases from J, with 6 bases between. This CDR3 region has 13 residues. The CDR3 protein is CASSQGSNQPQHF. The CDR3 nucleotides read TGTGCCAGCAGCCAGGGTAGCAATCAGCCCCAGCATTTT.

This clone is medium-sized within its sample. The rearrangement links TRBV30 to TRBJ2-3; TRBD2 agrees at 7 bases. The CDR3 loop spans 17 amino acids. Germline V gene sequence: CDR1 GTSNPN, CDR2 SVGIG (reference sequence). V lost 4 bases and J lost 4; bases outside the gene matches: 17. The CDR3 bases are TGTGCCTGGACTCTTGGGCGGGAGAAACGGAAAGCAGATACGCAGTATTTT. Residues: CAWTLGREKRKADTQYF. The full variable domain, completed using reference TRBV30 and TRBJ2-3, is SQTIHQWPATLVQPVGSPLSLECTVEGTSNPNLYWYRQAAGRGLQLLFYSVGIGQISSEVPQNLSASRPQDRQFILSSKKLLLSDSGFYLCAWTLGREKRKADTQYFGPGTRLTVL.

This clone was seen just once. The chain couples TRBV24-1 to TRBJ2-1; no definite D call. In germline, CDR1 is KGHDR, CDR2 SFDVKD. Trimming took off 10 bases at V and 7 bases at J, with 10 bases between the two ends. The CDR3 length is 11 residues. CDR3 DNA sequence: TGTGCCACGAGTAGCAGGAATGAGCAGTTCTTC. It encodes CATSSRNEQFF.

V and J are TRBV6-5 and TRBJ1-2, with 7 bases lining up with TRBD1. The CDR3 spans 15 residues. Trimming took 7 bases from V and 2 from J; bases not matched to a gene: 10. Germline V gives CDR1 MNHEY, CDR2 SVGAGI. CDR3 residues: CASTIQGSGNYGYTF. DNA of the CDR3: TGTGCCAGCACCATACAGGGGTCGGGAAACTATGGCTACACCTTC.

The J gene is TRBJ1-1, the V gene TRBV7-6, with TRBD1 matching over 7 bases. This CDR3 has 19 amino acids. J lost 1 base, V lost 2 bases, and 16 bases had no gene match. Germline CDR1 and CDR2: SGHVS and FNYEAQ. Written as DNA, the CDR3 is TGTGCCAGCAGCTTATTTAGCTGGGGACAGAAACCTGGGAACACTGAAGCTTTCTTT. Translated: CASSLFSWGQKPGNTEAFF.

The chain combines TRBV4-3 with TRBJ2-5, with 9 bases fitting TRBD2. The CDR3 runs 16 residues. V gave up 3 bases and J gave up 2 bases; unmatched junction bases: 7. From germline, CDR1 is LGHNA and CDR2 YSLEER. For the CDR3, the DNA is TGCGCCAGCAGCCACACTCCGGGACTAGCTCAAGAGACCCAGTACTTC. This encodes CASSHTPGLAQETQYF.

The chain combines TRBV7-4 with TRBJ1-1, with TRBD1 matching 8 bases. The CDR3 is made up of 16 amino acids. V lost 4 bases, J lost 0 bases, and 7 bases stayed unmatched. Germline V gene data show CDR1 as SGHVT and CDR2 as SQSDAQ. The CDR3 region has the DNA TGTGCCAGCAGCTACGAGGACAGGGAAATGAACACTGAAGCTTTCTTT. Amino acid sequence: CASSYEDREMNTEAFF. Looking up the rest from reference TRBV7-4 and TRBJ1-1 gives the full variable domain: GAGVSQSPRYKVAKRGRDVALRCDSISGHVTLYWYRQTLGQGSEVLTYSQSDAQRDKSGRPSGRFSAERPERSVSTLKIQRTEQGDSAVYLCASSYEDREMNTEAFFGQGTRLTVV.

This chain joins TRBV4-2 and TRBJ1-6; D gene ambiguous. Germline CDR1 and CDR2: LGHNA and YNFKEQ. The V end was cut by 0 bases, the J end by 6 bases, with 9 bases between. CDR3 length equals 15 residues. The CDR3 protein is CASSQDEGGNSPLHF. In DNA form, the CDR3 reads TGTGCCAGCAGCCAAGACGAAGGAGGTAATTCACCCCTCCACTTT.

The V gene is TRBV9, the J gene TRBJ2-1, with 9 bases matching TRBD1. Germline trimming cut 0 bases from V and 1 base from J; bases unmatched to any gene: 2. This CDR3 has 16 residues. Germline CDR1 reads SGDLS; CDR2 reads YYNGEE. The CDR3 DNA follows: TGTGCCAGCAGCGTAGCGGGACAGGGTTCCTACAATGAGCAGTTCTTC. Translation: CASSVAGQGSYNEQFF.

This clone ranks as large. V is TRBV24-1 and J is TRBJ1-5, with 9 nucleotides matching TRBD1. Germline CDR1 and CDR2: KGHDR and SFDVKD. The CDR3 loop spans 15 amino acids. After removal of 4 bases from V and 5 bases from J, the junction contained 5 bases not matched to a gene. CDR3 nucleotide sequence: TGTGCCACCAGTGAACCGGGACAGGGATATCAGCCCCAGCATTTT. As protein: CATSEPGQGYQPQHF.